This TCR beta chain was sequenced for a study of CD8+ T cells in alopecia areata. Study-wide background: Treated patients swallowed 5 to 10 mg of oral tofacitinib twice daily.

The germline CDR1 and CDR2 sequences are SQVTM and ANQGSEA. The V end lost 4 bases, the J end lost 4 bases, and 19 bases lay between the germline ends. The CDR3 runs to 16 residues. Reverse transcription of extracted RNA yielded cDNA, which provided the sequencing template. This table comes from immunoSEQ multiplex PCR, and its TCRdb copy is limited to in-frame clones, with some not included. There are about 150,000 clones in the sample; about three fifths occur only once, and about 0.94% lies in the top ten. Treatment here: oral pan-JAK inhibitor, 5-10 mg twice daily. This clone was detected a few times.

The sequence was collected from a human donor with alopecia areata. The chain couples TRBV29-1 to TRBJ2-2; a weak D match, TRBD2 (7 bases). The sample consisted of CD4+ T cells sorted from blood, taken at week 4, from a patient treated with tofacitinib. In nucleotides, the CDR3 is TGCAGCGTTGTCTCCGGGGGGCTGGGGGCCACCGGGGAGCTGTTTTTT. This codes for CSVVSGGLGATGELFF.